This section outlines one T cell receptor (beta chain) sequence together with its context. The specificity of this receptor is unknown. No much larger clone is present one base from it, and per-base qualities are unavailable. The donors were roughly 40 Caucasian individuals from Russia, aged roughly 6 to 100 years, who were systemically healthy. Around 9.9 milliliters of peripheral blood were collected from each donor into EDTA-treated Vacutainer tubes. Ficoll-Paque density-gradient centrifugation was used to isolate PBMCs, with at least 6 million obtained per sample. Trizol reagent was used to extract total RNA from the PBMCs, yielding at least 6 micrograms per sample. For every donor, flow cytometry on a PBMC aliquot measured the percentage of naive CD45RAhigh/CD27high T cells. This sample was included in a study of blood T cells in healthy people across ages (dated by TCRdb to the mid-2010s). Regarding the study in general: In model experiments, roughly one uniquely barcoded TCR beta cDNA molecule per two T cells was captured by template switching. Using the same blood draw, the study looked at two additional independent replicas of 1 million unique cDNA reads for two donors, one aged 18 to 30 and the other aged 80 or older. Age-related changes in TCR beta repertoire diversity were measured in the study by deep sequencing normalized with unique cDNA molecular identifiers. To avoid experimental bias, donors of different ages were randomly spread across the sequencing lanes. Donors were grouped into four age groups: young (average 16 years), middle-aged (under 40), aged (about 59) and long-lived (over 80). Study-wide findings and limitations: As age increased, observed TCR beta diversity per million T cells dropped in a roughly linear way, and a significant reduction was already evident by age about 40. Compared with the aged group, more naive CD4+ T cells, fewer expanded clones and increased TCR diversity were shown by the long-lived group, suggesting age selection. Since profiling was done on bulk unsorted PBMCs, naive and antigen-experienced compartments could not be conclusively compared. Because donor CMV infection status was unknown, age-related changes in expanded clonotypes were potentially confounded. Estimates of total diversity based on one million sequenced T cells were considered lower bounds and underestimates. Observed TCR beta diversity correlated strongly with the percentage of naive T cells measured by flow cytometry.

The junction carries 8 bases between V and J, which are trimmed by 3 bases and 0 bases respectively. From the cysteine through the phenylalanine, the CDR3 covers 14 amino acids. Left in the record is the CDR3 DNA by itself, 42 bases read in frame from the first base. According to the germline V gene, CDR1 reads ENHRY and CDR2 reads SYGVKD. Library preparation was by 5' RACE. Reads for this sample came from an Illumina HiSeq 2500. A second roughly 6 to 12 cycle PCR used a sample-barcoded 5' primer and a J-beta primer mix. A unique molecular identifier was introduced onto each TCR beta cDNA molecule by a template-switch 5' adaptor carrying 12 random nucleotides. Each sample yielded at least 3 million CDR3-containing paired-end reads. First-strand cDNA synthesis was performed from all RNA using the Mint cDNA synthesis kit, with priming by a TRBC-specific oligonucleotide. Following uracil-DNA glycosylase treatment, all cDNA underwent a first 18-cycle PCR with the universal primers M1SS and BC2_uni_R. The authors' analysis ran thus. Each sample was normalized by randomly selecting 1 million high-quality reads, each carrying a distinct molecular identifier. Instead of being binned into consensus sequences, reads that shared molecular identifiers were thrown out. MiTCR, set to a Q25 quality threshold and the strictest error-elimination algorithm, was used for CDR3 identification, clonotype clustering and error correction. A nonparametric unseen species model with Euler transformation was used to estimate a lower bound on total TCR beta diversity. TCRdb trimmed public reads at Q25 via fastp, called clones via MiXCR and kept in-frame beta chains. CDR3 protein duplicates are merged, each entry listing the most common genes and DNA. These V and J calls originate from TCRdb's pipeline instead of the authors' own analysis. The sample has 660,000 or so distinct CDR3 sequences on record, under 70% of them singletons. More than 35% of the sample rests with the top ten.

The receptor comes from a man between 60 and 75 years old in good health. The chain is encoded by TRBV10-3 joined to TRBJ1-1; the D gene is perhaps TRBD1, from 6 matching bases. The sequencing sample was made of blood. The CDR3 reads CAISDQGMNTEAFF. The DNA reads TGTGCCATCAGTGACCAGGGGATGAACACTGAAGCTTTCTTT.